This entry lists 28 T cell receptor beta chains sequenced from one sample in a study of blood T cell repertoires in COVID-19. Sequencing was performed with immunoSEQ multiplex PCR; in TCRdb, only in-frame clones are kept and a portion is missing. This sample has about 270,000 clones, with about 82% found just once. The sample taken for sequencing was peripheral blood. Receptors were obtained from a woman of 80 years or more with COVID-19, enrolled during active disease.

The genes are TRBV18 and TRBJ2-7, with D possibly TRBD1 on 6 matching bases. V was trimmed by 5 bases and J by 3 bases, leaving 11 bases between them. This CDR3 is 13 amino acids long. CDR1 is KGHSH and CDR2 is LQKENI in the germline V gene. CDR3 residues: CASSYDRHYEQYF. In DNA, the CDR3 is TGTGCCAGCTCATACGACAGGCACTACGAGCAGTACTTC.

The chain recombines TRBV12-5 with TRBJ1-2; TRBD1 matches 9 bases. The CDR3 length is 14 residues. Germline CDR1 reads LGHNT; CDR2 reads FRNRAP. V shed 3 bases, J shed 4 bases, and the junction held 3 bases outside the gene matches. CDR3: CASGFGTGLYGYTF. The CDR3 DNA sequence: TGTGCTAGTGGTTTCGGGACAGGGCTCTATGGCTACACCTTC.

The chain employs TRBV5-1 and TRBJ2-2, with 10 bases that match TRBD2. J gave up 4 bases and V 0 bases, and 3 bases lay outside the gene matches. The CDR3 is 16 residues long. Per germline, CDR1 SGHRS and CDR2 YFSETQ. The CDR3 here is CASSLAVAGGTGELFF. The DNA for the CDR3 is TGCGCCAGCAGCTTGGCGGTAGCGGGGGGCACCGGGGAGCTGTTTTTT.

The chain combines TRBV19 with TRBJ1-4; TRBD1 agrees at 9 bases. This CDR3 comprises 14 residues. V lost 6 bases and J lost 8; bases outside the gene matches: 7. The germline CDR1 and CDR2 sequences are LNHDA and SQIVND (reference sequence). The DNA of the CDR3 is TGTGCCAGTAGAATCGGGACAGGGAAAGAAAAACTGTTTTTT. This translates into CASRIGTGKEKLFF.

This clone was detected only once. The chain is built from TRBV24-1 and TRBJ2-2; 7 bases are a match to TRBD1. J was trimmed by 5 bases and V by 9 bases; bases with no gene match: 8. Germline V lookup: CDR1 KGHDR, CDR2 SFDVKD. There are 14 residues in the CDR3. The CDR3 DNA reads TGTGCCACCGGGTCGACAGGGAGAACCGGGGAGCTGTTTTTT. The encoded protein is CATGSTGRTGELFF.

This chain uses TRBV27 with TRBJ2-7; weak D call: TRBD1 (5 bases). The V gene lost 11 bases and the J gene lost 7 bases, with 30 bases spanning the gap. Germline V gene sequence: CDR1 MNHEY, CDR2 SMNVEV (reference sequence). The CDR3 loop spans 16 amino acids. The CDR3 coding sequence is TGTGCCGCCTGCGGCCGCTCCCATTGCCAGGGCCGGGAGCAGTACGTC. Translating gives CAACGRSHCQGREQYV.

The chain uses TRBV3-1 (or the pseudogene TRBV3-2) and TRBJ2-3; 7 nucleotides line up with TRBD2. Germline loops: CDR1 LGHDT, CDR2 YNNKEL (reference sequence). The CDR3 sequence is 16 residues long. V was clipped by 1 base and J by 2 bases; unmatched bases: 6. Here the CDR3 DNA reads TGTGCCAGCAGCCAAGGGATGGGGGGGTACACAGATACGCAGTATTTT. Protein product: CASSQGMGGYTDTQYF.

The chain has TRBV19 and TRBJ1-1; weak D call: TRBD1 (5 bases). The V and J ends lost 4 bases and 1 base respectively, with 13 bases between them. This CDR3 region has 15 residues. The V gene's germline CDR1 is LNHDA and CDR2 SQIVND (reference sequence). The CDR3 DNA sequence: TGTGCCAGTAGTAGTCTCGGACACACGAACACTGAAGCTTTCTTT. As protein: CASSSLGHTNTEAFF.

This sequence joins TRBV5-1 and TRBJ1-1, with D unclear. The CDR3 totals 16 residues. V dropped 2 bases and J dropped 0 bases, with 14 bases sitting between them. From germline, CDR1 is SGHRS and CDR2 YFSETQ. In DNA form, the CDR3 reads TGCGCCAGCAGCTTTCTCGGGGTACAGATGAACACTGAAGCTTTCTTT. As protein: CASSFLGVQMNTEAFF.

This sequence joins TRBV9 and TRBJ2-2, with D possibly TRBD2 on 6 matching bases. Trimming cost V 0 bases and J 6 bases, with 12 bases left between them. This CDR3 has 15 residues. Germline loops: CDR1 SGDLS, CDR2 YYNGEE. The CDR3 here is CASSVGLPGAGELFF. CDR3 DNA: TGTGCCAGCAGCGTAGGCCTACCGGGGGCCGGGGAGCTGTTTTTT.

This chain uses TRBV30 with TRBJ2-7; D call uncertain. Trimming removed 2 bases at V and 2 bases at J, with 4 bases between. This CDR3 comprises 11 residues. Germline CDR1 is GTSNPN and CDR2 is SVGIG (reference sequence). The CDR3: CAWSTAYEQYF. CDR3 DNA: TGTGCCTGGAGTACAGCCTACGAGCAGTACTTC.

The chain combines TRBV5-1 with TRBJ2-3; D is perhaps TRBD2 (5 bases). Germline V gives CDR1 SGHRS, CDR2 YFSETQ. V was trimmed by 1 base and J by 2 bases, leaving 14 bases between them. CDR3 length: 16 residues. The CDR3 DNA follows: TGCGCCAGCAGCTTGTCGGTGGGCGGGTTCACAGATACGCAGTATTTT. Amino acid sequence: CASSLSVGGFTDTQYF.

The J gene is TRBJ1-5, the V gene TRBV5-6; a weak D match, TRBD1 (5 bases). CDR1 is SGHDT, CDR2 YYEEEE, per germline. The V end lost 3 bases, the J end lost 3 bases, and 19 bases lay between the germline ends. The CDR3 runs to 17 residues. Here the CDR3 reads CASSWGGTPYNNQPQHF. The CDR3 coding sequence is TGTGCCAGCAGCTGGGGGGGGACCCCGTATAACAATCAGCCCCAGCATTTT.

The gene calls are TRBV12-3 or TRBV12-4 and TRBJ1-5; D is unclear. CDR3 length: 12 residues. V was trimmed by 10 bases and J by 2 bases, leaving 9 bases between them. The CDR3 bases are TGTGCCATAGAGATGGGCAATCAGCCCCAGCATTTT. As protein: CAIEMGNQPQHF.

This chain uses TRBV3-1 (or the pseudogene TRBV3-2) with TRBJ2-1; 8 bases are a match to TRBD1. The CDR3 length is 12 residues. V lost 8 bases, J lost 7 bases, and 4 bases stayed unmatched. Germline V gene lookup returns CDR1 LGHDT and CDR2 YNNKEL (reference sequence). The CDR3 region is CASGTGGNEQFF. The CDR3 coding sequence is TGTGCCAGCGGAACAGGGGGTAATGAGCAGTTCTTC.

The CDR3 here is CASSVGTGLWNEQFF. The DNA for the CDR3 is TGTGCCAGCAGTGTTGGGACAGGTTTATGGAATGAGCAGTTCTTC. The V call is TRBV9, the J call TRBJ2-1; 8 bases agree with TRBD1. The V gene end was trimmed by 5 bases and the J gene end by 7 bases; junction bases not matched to a gene: 11. The CDR3 length is 15 residues. CDR1 is SGDLS and CDR2 is YYNGEE in the germline V gene.

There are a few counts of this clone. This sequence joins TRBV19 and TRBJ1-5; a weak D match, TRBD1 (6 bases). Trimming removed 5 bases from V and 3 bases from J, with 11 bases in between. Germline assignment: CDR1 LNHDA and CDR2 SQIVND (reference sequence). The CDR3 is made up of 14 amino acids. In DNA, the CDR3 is TGTGCCAGTAGTTCCGGACAGTCCAATCAGCCCCAGCATTTT. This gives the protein CASSSGQSNQPQHF. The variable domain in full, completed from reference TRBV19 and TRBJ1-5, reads DGGITQSPKYLFRKEGQNVTLSCEQNLNHDAMYWYRQDPGQGLRLIYYSQIVNDFQKGDIAEGYSVSREKKESFPLTVTSAQKNPTAFYLCASSSGQSNQPQHFGDGTRLSIL.

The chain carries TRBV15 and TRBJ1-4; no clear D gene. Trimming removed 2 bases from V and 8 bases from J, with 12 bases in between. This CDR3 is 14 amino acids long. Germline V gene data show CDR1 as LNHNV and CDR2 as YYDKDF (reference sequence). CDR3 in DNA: TGTGCCACCAGCAGAAACGGGGTTTCGGAAAAACTGTTTTTT. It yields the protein CATSRNGVSEKLFF.

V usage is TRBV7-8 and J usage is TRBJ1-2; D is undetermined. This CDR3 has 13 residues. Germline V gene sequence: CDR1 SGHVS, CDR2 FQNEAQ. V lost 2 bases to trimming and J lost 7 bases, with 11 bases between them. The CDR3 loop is CASSLFQEGGYTF. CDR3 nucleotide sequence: TGTGCCAGCAGCTTATTTCAGGAGGGTGGCTACACCTTC.

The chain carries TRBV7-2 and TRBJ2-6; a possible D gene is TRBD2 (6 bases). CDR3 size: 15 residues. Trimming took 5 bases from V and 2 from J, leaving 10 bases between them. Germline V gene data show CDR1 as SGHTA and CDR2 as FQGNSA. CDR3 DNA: TGTGCCAGCAGCCCGGGGGAAACTGGGGCCAACGTCCTGACTTTC. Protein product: CASSPGETGANVLTF.

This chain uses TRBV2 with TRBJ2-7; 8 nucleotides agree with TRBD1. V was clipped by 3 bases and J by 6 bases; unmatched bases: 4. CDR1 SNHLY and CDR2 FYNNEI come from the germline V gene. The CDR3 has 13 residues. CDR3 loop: CASSEQGASEQYV. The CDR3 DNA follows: TGTGCCAGCAGTGAGCAGGGGGCGAGCGAGCAGTACGTC.

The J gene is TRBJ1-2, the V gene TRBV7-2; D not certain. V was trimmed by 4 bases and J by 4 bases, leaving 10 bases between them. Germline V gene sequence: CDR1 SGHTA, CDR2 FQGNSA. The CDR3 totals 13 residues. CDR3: CASSSPASYGYTF. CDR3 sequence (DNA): TGTGCCAGCAGCTCCCCTGCCAGCTATGGCTACACCTTC.

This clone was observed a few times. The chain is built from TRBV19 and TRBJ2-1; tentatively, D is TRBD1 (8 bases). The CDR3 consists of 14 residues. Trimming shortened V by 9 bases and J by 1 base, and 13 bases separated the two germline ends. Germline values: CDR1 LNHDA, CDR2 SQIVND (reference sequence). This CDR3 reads CASHRGGSYNEQFF. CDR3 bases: TGTGCCAGCCACAGGGGGGGATCCTACAATGAGCAGTTCTTC.

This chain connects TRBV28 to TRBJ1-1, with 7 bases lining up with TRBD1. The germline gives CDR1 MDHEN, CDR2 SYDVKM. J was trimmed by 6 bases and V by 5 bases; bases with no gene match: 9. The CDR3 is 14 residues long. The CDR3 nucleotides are TGTGCCAGCAGTCCAGGAGGGGGCACGTCTGAAGCTTTCTTT. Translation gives CASSPGGGTSEAFF.

DNA of the CDR3: TGTGCCAGCAGTCCGGGTGGACAGGGCGGCGAGCAGTACGTC. It yields the protein CASSPGGQGGEQYV. The chain combines TRBV28 with TRBJ2-7; 8 bases are a match to TRBD1. The trim removed 5 bases at V and 6 bases at J, leaving 9 bases unmatched. The CDR3 length is 14 residues. Germline assignment: CDR1 MDHEN and CDR2 SYDVKM.

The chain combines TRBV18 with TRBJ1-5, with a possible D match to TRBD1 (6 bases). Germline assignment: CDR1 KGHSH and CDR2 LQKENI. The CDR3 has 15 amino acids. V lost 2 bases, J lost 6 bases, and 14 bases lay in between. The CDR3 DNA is TGTGCCAGCTCACCATCAACAGGGTATGGTCAGCCCCAGCATTTT. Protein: CASSPSTGYGQPQHF. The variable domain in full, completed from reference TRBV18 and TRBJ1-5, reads NAGVMQNPRHLVRRRGQEARLRCSPMKGHSHVYWYRQLPEEGLKFMVYLQKENIIDESGMPKERFSAEFPKEGPSILRIQQVVRGDSAAYFCASSPSTGYGQPQHFGDGTRLSIL.

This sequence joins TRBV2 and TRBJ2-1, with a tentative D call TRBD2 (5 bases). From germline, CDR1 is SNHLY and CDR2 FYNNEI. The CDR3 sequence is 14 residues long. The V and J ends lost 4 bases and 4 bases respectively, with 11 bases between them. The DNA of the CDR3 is TGTGCCAGCAGTGTGGACTCTTCTTACAATGAGCAGTTCTTC. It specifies CASSVDSSYNEQFF. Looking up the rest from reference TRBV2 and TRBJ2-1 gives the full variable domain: EPEVTQTPSHQVTQMGQEVILRCVPISNHLYFYWYRQILGQKVEFLVSFYNNEISEKSEIFDDQFSVERPDGSNFTLKIRSTKLEDSAMYFCASSVDSSYNEQFFGPGTRLTVL.

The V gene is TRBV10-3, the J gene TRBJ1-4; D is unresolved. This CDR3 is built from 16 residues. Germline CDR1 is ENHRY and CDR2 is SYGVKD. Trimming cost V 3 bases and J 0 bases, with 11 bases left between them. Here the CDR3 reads CAISDNTESTNEKLFF. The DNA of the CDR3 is TGTGCCATCAGTGATAATACTGAATCAACTAATGAAAAACTGTTTTTT.